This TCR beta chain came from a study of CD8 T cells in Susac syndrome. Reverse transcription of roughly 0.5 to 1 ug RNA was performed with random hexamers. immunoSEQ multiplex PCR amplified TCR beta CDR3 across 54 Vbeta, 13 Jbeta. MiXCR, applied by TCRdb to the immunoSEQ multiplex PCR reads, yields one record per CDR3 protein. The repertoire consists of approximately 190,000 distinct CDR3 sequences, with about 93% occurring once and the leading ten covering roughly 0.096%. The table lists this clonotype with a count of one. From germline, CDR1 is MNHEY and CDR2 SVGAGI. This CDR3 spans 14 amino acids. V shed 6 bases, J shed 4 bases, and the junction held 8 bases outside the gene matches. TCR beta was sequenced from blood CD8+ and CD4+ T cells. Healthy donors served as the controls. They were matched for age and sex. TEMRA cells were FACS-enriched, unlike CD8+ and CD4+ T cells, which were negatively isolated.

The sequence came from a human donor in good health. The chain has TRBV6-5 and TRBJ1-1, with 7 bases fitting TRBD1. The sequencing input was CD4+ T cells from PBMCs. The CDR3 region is CASSRDRGGTEAFF. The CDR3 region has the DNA TGTGCCAGCAGCAGGGACAGAGGAGGCACTGAAGCTTTCTTT.